These T cell receptor beta chains were read from a single sample in a study of CD8 T cells in ankylosing spondylitis. TCRdb used MiXCR to reprocess the 5' RACE reads, holding one entry per CDR3 protein. Found here are around 150,000 distinct CDR3 sequences, around 7.9% of them singletons; the top ten hold around 12%. Material for sequencing was blood, either unsorted or a sorted T cell fraction (not recorded which). The origin of the receptors is a female donor with ankylosing spondylitis or in good health (not recorded which). The CDR3 runs from the conserved cysteine through the conserved F or W. A D gene is named only where the DNA matches it firmly. Size values are once, few and many counts, or a class for expanded clones, and some rows have none.

v_gene: TRBV28; d_gene: .; j_gene: TRBJ2-7; abundance: many; CDR3nt: TGCTTGTCCCAGGGGGGAACCTACGAGCAGTACTTC; CDR3aa: CLSQGGTYEQYF
v_gene: TRBV7-9; d_gene: TRBD1; j_gene: TRBJ2-1; abundance: few; CDR3nt: TGTGCCAGCAGCTTACCTAGGACAGGCCATGAGCAGTTCTTC; CDR3aa: CASSLPRTGHEQFF
v_gene: TRBV7-7; d_gene: TRBD1; j_gene: TRBJ2-2; abundance: .; CDR3nt: TGTGCTACCCGGACAGGGAGTACCGGGGAGCTGTTTTTT; CDR3aa: CATRTGSTGELFF
v_gene: TRBV12-3/TRBV12-4; d_gene: TRBD2; j_gene: TRBJ2-7; abundance: many; CDR3nt: TGTGCCAGCAGTAGCTCGACTAGCGCATACGAGCAGTACTTC; CDR3aa: CASSSSTSAYEQYF
v_gene: TRBV6-1; d_gene: TRBD1; j_gene: TRBJ1-2; abundance: many; CDR3nt: TGTGCCAGCAGAACGGTGGACAGGCCCTATGGCTACACCTTC; CDR3aa: CASRTVDRPYGYTF
v_gene: TRBV5-1; d_gene: .; j_gene: TRBJ1-4; abundance: many; CDR3nt: TGCGCCAGCAGCTTACGTGGAGGGGTCGGGACTAATGAAAAACTGTTTTTT; CDR3aa: CASSLRGGVGTNEKLFF
v_gene: TRBV5-1; d_gene: TRBD1; j_gene: TRBJ2-1; abundance: many; CDR3nt: TGCGCCAGCAGCCCCGACAGGGTGTCTCAGGATGAGCAGTTCTTC; CDR3aa: CASSPDRVSQDEQFF
v_gene: TRBV20-1; d_gene: TRBD1; j_gene: TRBJ1-2; abundance: many; CDR3nt: TGCAGTGCTAGAGACAGGACAGGGGGTGGCTACACCTTC; CDR3aa: CSARDRTGGGYTF
v_gene: TRBV7-8; d_gene: .; j_gene: TRBJ1-2; abundance: many; CDR3nt: TGTGCCAGCAGCTTAGACCGCGAAGCCGGTCGCTATGGCTACACCTTC; CDR3aa: CASSLDREAGRYGYTF
v_gene: TRBV5-1; d_gene: .; j_gene: TRBJ1-1; abundance: many; CDR3nt: TGCGCCAGCAGCTTGGATAGGGGGGCGGGCACTGAAGCTTTCTTT; CDR3aa: CASSLDRGAGTEAFF
v_gene: TRBV6-5; d_gene: TRBD1; j_gene: TRBJ2-3; abundance: few; CDR3nt: TGTGCCAGCAGTCACAGGGGAACCCCGGATACGCAGTATTTT; CDR3aa: CASSHRGTPDTQYF
v_gene: TRBV15; d_gene: .; j_gene: TRBJ1-1; abundance: many; CDR3nt: TGTGCCACCAGCAGGGAACCTAGGGCCCAGAACACTGAAGCTTTCTTT; CDR3aa: CATSREPRAQNTEAFF
v_gene: TRBV30; d_gene: .; j_gene: TRBJ2-2; abundance: .; CDR3nt: TGTGCCTGGAGGTCCGGGACGTACACCGGGGAGCTGTTTTTT; CDR3aa: CAWRSGTYTGELFF
v_gene: TRBV2; d_gene: .; j_gene: TRBJ2-4; abundance: many; CDR3nt: TGTGCCAGCGCCCCCGGGCCCCCAGGGGACATTCAGTACTTC; CDR3aa: CASAPGPPGDIQYF
v_gene: TRBV20-1; d_gene: .; j_gene: TRBJ1-1; abundance: few; CDR3nt: TGCAGTGCTATAAGTTTAAGTACTGAAGCTTTCTTT; CDR3aa: CSAISLSTEAFF
v_gene: TRBV14; d_gene: TRBD1; j_gene: TRBJ2-5; abundance: many; CDR3nt: TGTGCCAGCAGCCTCCCCCATCGGACAGGGGTAGAGACCCAGTACTTC; CDR3aa: CASSLPHRTGVETQYF
v_gene: TRBV3-1; d_gene: TRBD1; j_gene: TRBJ1-2; abundance: many; CDR3nt: TGTGCCAGCAGCAGAGGGACAGCCTACAACTATGGCTACACCTTC; CDR3aa: CASSRGTAYNYGYTF
v_gene: TRBV7-6; d_gene: TRBD1; j_gene: TRBJ1-3; abundance: many; CDR3nt: TGTGCCAGCAGCTTAGATGCGGCAGGGGGCTCTGGAAACACCATATATTTT; CDR3aa: CASSLDAAGGSGNTIYF
v_gene: TRBV20-1; d_gene: .; j_gene: TRBJ2-1; abundance: many; CDR3nt: TGCAGTGCTAGACCAGGTTCCTACAATGAGCAGTTCTTC; CDR3aa: CSARPGSYNEQFF
v_gene: TRBV12-3/TRBV12-4; d_gene: TRBD1; j_gene: TRBJ2-1; abundance: many; CDR3nt: TGTGCCAGCAGCCCGAACCCGGGACAGTCCAATGAGCAGTTCTTC; CDR3aa: CASSPNPGQSNEQFF
v_gene: TRBV7-2; d_gene: .; j_gene: TRBJ2-3; abundance: many; CDR3nt: TGTGCCAGCAGCTTAGGGGTTAGAGGGTATGGCACGCAGTATTTT; CDR3aa: CASSLGVRGYGTQYF
v_gene: TRBV6-1; d_gene: .; j_gene: TRBJ1-2; abundance: many; CDR3nt: TGTGCCAGCAGTCCGGGATCCGTTTTGAAAGGCTACACCTTC; CDR3aa: CASSPGSVLKGYTF
v_gene: TRBV5-1; d_gene: TRBD2; j_gene: TRBJ2-3; abundance: many; CDR3nt: TGCGCCAGCAGCTCTTTAGCGGGGGCCTTCACAGATACGCAGTATTTT; CDR3aa: CASSSLAGAFTDTQYF
v_gene: TRBV27; d_gene: .; j_gene: TRBJ2-2; abundance: many; CDR3nt: TGTGCCAGCAGTTCCCAGGGAGGCACCGGGGAGCTGTTTTTT; CDR3aa: CASSSQGGTGELFF
v_gene: TRBV7-3; d_gene: .; j_gene: TRBJ1-5; abundance: many; CDR3nt: TGTGCCAGCAGCCCAGCAGGGTCCGTTCAGCCCCAGCATTTT; CDR3aa: CASSPAGSVQPQHF
v_gene: TRBV5-1; d_gene: TRBD1; j_gene: TRBJ1-1; abundance: many; CDR3nt: TGCGCCAGCAGCGGAACCGGGACAGTGAACACTGAAGCTTTCTTT; CDR3aa: CASSGTGTVNTEAFF
v_gene: TRBV24-1; d_gene: TRBD1; j_gene: TRBJ1-4; abundance: many; CDR3nt: TGTGCCACCAGTACGGGACAGGGGGTAGAAAAACTGTTTTTT; CDR3aa: CATSTGQGVEKLFF
v_gene: TRBV5-1; d_gene: TRBD2; j_gene: TRBJ2-6; abundance: many; CDR3nt: TGCGCCAGCAGCTCGATAGCGGGGGCTCGCTCTGGGGCCAACGTCCTGACTTTC; CDR3aa: CASSSIAGARSGANVLTF
v_gene: TRBV5-1; d_gene: .; j_gene: TRBJ2-5; abundance: .; CDR3nt: TGCGCCAGCAGCTTGGGCCCAAGCGTGGAGACCCAGTACTTC; CDR3aa: CASSLGPSVETQYF
v_gene: TRBV21-1; d_gene: .; j_gene: TRBJ1-2; abundance: many; CDR3nt: TGTGCCAGCAGCAGGGGGCCGATTGAGGGCTACACCTTC; CDR3aa: CASSRGPIEGYTF
v_gene: TRBV7-3; d_gene: TRBD2; j_gene: TRBJ2-3; abundance: many; CDR3nt: TGTGCCAGCAGCTTAACTGGCCTCGGGGGGGCGGATACGCAGTATTTT; CDR3aa: CASSLTGLGGADTQYF
v_gene: TRBV20-1; d_gene: .; j_gene: TRBJ2-7; abundance: many; CDR3nt: TGCAGTGCCTCCCCTGCTGACAGATCCTACGAGCAGTACTTC; CDR3aa: CSASPADRSYEQYF
v_gene: TRBV28; d_gene: .; j_gene: TRBJ2-4; abundance: many; CDR3nt: TGTGCCAGCAGCCCTCGAGCCGGGGGAAACATTCAGTACTTC; CDR3aa: CASSPRAGGNIQYF
v_gene: TRBV21-1; d_gene: .; j_gene: TRBJ2-7; abundance: many; CDR3nt: TGTGCCAGCAGCAAAGAGACGGGGCGCCGGCAGTACTTC; CDR3aa: CASSKETGRRQYF
v_gene: TRBV4-2; d_gene: .; j_gene: TRBJ1-2; abundance: many; CDR3nt: TGTGCCAGCAGCCAAGATTCAACAGTCCTCTATGGCTACACCTTC; CDR3aa: CASSQDSTVLYGYTF